The 30 T cell receptor beta chains reported below all come from one sample, sequenced in a study of shared clonotypes between healthy human individuals. Cells designated naive CD8 were CD45RO-negative and were positively selected for CCR7, with terminally differentiated effector memory CD45RA+ cells excluded. The table came from immunoSEQ multiplex PCR; TCRdb's copy has only in-frame clones and leaves some out. In the table there are roughly 600,000 clones, roughly 98% of which are singletons. Sequencing used naive CD8+ T cells sorted from blood. The receptors shown here come from a man aged 30 to 45 in good health.

The chain employs TRBV14 and TRBJ1-1; D is ambiguous. The V gene's germline CDR1 is SGHDN and CDR2 FVKESK. The CDR3 spans 13 residues. Trimming removed 1 base at V and 1 base at J, with 4 bases between. The CDR3 loop is CASSQVWNTEAFF. Here the CDR3 DNA reads TGTGCCAGCAGCCAAGTTTGGAACACTGAAGCTTTCTTT. Combining the CDR3 with reference TRBV14 and TRBJ1-1 gives the whole variable domain EAGVTQFPSHSVIEKGQTVTLRCDPISGHDNLYWYRRVMGKEIKFLLHFVKESKQDESGMPNNRFLAERTGGTYSTLKVQPAELEDSGVYFCASSQVWNTEAFFGQGTRLTVV.

The CDR3 sequence is CASSLGPTDTQYF. In DNA, the CDR3 is TGTGCCAGCAGTCTGGGGCCCACAGATACGCAGTATTTT. This chain links TRBV28 with TRBJ2-3; the D gene is possibly TRBD1 (5 bases). Looked up from germline, CDR1 is MDHEN and CDR2 is SYDVKM. Trimming took off 5 bases at V and 2 bases at J, with 8 bases between the two ends. The CDR3 spans 13 residues.

Written as DNA, the CDR3 is TGTGCCAGCAGCTTAAGTGGGAGAAACCATGAGCAGTTCTTC. It yields the protein CASSLSGRNHEQFF. The gene calls are TRBV7-8 and TRBJ2-1, with D tentatively TRBD2 (5 bases). Germline V lookup: CDR1 SGHVS, CDR2 FQNEAQ. Trimming shortened V by 2 bases and J by 8 bases, and 13 bases separated the two germline ends. The CDR3 has 14 amino acids.

This chain uses TRBV29-1 with TRBJ1-2; tentative D call: TRBD1 (6 bases). The germline V gene has CDR1 SQVTM and CDR2 ANQGSEA. V was cut by 4 bases and J by 4 bases, with 13 bases left in between. This CDR3 region has 13 residues. The CDR3 coding sequence is TGCAGCGTTGTGGGGGGCGTGGTCTATGGCTACACCTTC. It translates to CSVVGGVVYGYTF. Full variable domain (missing parts from reference TRBV29-1 and TRBJ1-2): SAVISQKPSRDICQRGTSLTIQCQVDSQVTMMFWYRQQPGQSLTLIATANQGSEATYESGFVIDKFPISRPNLTFSTLTVSNMSPEDSSIYLCSVVGGVVYGYTFGSGTRLTVV.

This chain links TRBV5-1 with TRBJ2-1, with a tentative D call TRBD1 (5 bases). The V end was cut by 1 base, the J end by 0 bases, with 14 bases between. The CDR3 contains 17 residues. Germline CDR1 is SGHRS and CDR2 is YFSETQ. The CDR3 DNA reads TGCGCCAGCAGCTTGCAGTCAACAGGTAGCTCCTACAATGAGCAGTTCTTC. Protein product: CASSLQSTGSSYNEQFF.

This clone was seen just once. CDR3 nucleotides: TGTGCCAGCTCTCAATCGGGAACTATCTACGAGCAGTACTTC. Its protein is CASSQSGTIYEQYF. The chain has TRBV27 and TRBJ2-7; D perhaps matches TRBD2 (5 bases). In germline, CDR1 is MNHEY, CDR2 SMNVEV (reference sequence). There are 14 residues in the CDR3. V dropped 8 bases and J dropped 3 bases, with 17 bases sitting between them.

CDR3 DNA sequence: TGTGCCAGTGCGGACAGGAAAGCTTTCTTT. As protein: CASADRKAFF. This chain links TRBV2 with TRBJ1-1; 7 bases align to TRBD1. After removal of 9 bases from V and 9 bases from J, the junction contained 4 bases not matched to a gene. The CDR3 runs to 10 residues. Germline loops: CDR1 SNHLY, CDR2 FYNNEI.

The chain employs TRBV7-9 and TRBJ1-1; TRBD1 agrees at 7 bases. V shed 1 base and J 1 base; nucleotides not matched to a gene: 3. This CDR3 is 15 amino acids long. In germline, CDR1 is SEHNR, CDR2 FQNEAQ (reference sequence). CDR3 coding DNA: TGTGCCAGCAGCTTAGTGACAGGGAGGAACACTGAAGCTTTCTTT. It is translated as CASSLVTGRNTEAFF.

As to this clone: This CDR3 is also generated by other DNA sequences in the sample. In DNA, the CDR3 is TGCGCCAGCAGCCAAGATCGTGGTTCCTCCTACGAGCAGTACTTC. Protein: CASSQDRGSSYEQYF. The chain recombines TRBV4-3 with TRBJ2-7; D gene ambiguous. The CDR3 is made up of 15 amino acids. The germline CDR1 and CDR2 sequences are LGHNA and YSLEER. The V end was cut by 0 bases, the J end by 0 bases, with 9 bases between.

The chain has TRBV4-1 and TRBJ2-5, with D possibly TRBD1 on 7 matching bases. Germline V gene sequence: CDR1 MGHRA, CDR2 YSYEKL. The V end was cut by 0 bases, the J end by 5 bases, with 13 bases between. The CDR3 consists of 15 residues. The CDR3 sequence is CASSQDPGGLETQYF. The CDR3 region has the DNA TGCGCCAGCAGCCAAGATCCAGGGGGGTTGGAGACCCAGTACTTC.

This chain joins TRBV15 and TRBJ2-1, with 14 positions matching TRBD2. There are 16 residues in the CDR3. Germline-derived CDR1 and CDR2 are LNHNV and YYDKDF (reference sequence). The ends lost 5 bases at V and 9 bases at J; junction bases unmatched: 9. In nucleotides, the CDR3 is TGTGCCACCAGCGGACCGGGACTAGCGGGAGCAGGTGAGCAGTTCTTC. This codes for CATSGPGLAGAGEQFF.

The chain links TRBV13 to TRBJ2-1; D not certain. The CDR3 contains 13 residues. V dropped 6 bases and J dropped 12 bases, with 18 bases sitting between them. The germline gives CDR1 PRHDT, CDR2 FYEKMQ (reference sequence). CDR3 sequence: CASRRQEMVRQFF. DNA for the CDR3: TGTGCCAGCAGGAGACAAGAAATGGTTCGGCAGTTCTTC.

This rearrangement joins TRBV5-8 to TRBJ2-7; no firm D call. Deletions cut 2 bases from V and 0 bases from J, with 9 bases between. In germline, CDR1 is SGHTS, CDR2 YDEGEE. This CDR3 is built from 14 residues. CDR3 sequence (DNA): TGTGCCAGCAGCTTATACGTAAGCTCCTACGAGCAGTACTTC. This gives the protein CASSLYVSSYEQYF.

The J gene is TRBJ2-1, the V gene TRBV7-9; 9 nucleotides agree with TRBD2. Germline lookup yields CDR1 SEHNR and CDR2 FQNEAQ (reference sequence). Trimming at V came to 3 bases and at J to 7 bases, leaving 10 bases not matched to a gene. This CDR3 has 16 amino acids. CDR3 sequence: CASSFPRREGGNEQFF. CDR3 DNA sequence: TGTGCCAGCAGCTTCCCTCGGCGGGAGGGCGGGAATGAGCAGTTCTTC.

This clone was detected only once. The chain couples TRBV7-6 to TRBJ2-2, with a weak D call TRBD1 (6 bases). CDR1 SGHVS and CDR2 FNYEAQ come from the germline V gene. The CDR3 covers 14 residues. Trimming removed 7 bases from V and 1 base from J, with 10 bases in between. The CDR3: CASTPQGNTGELFF. CDR3 nucleotide sequence: TGTGCCAGCACCCCACAGGGGAACACCGGGGAGCTGTTTTTT.

The chain is built from TRBV7-2 and TRBJ2-5, with D possibly matching TRBD1 (6 bases). Germline lookup yields CDR1 SGHTA and CDR2 FQGNSA. The ends were cut back, 1 base at V and 3 bases at J, with 9 bases in the middle. This CDR3 is 14 amino acids long. The CDR3 sequence: CASSLVSGEETQYF. For the CDR3, the DNA is TGTGCCAGCAGCTTAGTGTCAGGGGAAGAGACCCAGTACTTC.

This chain uses TRBV28 with TRBJ1-1; maybe TRBD1 (5 bases). Germline values: CDR1 MDHEN, CDR2 SYDVKM. The germline V and J ends were trimmed by 4 bases and 0 bases, with 15 bases remaining between them. CDR3 length: 16 residues. DNA for the CDR3: TGTGCCAGCAGTTCTGGGGGGACGGTGATGAACACTGAAGCTTTCTTT. Amino acid sequence: CASSSGGTVMNTEAFF.

The chain joins TRBV21-1 to TRBJ2-6; the D segment call TRBD2 is taken from the table without a DNA check. TRBV21-1 is labeled a pseudogene. This CDR3 spans 20 amino acids. Here the CDR3 DNA reads TGTGCCAGCAGCAAAGCGTCGGGTGGGAGTCGAATTTCTGGGGCCAACGTCCTGACTTTC. It is translated as CASSKASGGSRISGANVLTF.

The chain has TRBV11-2 and TRBJ2-7, with 9 bases identical to TRBD2. The V gene end was trimmed by 5 bases and the J gene end by 4 bases; junction bases not matched to a gene: 9. CDR3 size: 15 residues. Germline assignment: CDR1 SGHAT and CDR2 FQNNGV. In DNA, the CDR3 is TGTGCCAGCAGCCCGTGGACTAGCGCTCCTTACGAGCAGTACTTC. Translating gives CASSPWTSAPYEQYF.

CDR3 loop: CSALGQGAYNEQFF. In DNA form, the CDR3 reads TGCAGCGCCTTGGGACAGGGGGCCTACAATGAGCAGTTCTTC. V usage is TRBV29-1 and J usage is TRBJ2-1; TRBD1 matches 11 bases. Germline CDR1 SQVTM, CDR2 ANQGSEA. V lost 7 bases and J lost 2; bases outside the gene matches: 4. The CDR3 covers 14 residues.

The rearrangement uses TRBV29-1 and TRBJ2-1; D unclear. This CDR3 has 14 residues. Per germline, CDR1 SQVTM and CDR2 ANQGSEA. V was cut by 5 bases and J by 2 bases, with 13 bases left in between. CDR3 protein: CSVHEDLTYNEQFF. The CDR3 nucleotides are TGCAGCGTTCACGAGGATCTTACCTACAATGAGCAGTTCTTC.

The gene calls are TRBV5-6 and TRBJ2-3; TRBD2 agrees at 7 bases. The CDR3 has 15 residues. J gave up 4 bases and V 0 bases, and 5 bases lay outside the gene matches. Germline CDR1 is SGHDT and CDR2 is YYEEEE. Here the CDR3 reads CASSLGAGAPDTQYF. In DNA, the CDR3 is TGTGCCAGCAGCTTGGGGGCGGGAGCGCCAGATACGCAGTATTTT. Using reference TRBV5-6 and TRBJ2-3 for the parts outside the CDR3, the full variable domain is DAGVTQSPTHLIKTRGQQVTLRCSPKSGHDTVSWYQQALGQGPQFIFQYYEEEERQRGNFPDRFSGHQFPNYSSELNVNALLLGDSALYLCASSLGAGAPDTQYFGPGTRLTVL.

The V and J genes are TRBV5-4 and TRBJ2-1; no firm D call. The CDR3 is 12 residues long. V was cut by 1 base and J by 9 bases, with 8 bases left in between. CDR1 is SGHNT, CDR2 YYREEE, per germline (reference sequence). CDR3 bases: TGTGCCAGCAGCTTGAACGACGCTGAGCAGTTCTTC. It is translated as CASSLNDAEQFF.

V and J are TRBV14 and TRBJ2-7; 13 bases are a match to TRBD2. Germline V gene lookup returns CDR1 SGHDN and CDR2 FVKESK. CDR3 length: 15 residues. The trim removed 1 base at V and 3 bases at J, leaving 0 bases unmatched. The CDR3 region has the DNA TGTGCCAGCAGCCAAGGACTAGCGGGAGGCTACGAGCAGTACTTC. Translating gives CASSQGLAGGYEQYF. The variable domain in full, with the rest retrieved from reference TRBV14 and TRBJ2-7, is EAGVTQFPSHSVIEKGQTVTLRCDPISGHDNLYWYRRVMGKEIKFLLHFVKESKQDESGMPNNRFLAERTGGTYSTLKVQPAELEDSGVYFCASSQGLAGGYEQYFGPGTRLTVT.

The genes are TRBV10-2 and TRBJ1-2, with TRBD1 identical over 7 bases. The CDR3 loop spans 14 amino acids. Germline assignment: CDR1 WSHSY and CDR2 SAAADI. V was clipped by 6 bases and J by 4 bases; unmatched bases: 8. DNA of the CDR3: TGCGCCAGCAGACCCGGGACAGCCATCTATGGCTACACCTTC. Translated, it gives CASRPGTAIYGYTF.

This chain connects TRBV27 to TRBJ2-1; no clear D gene. Germline V CDR1 and CDR2: MNHEY, SMNVEV (reference sequence). The V end was cut by 5 bases, the J end by 5 bases, with 19 bases between. The CDR3 contains 16 residues. This chain's CDR3 is CASSPPPVYPNNEQFF. The CDR3 DNA reads TGTGCCAGCAGTCCCCCTCCTGTCTATCCAAACAATGAGCAGTTCTTC.

The J gene is TRBJ2-1, the V gene TRBV13; D is uncertain. V was shortened by 6 bases and J by 5 bases, with 8 bases between the two germline ends. The CDR3 runs 12 residues. Germline V gene data show CDR1 as PRHDT and CDR2 as FYEKMQ (reference sequence). This chain's CDR3 is CASSTGNNEQFF. The CDR3 coding sequence is TGTGCCAGCAGTACTGGCAACAATGAGCAGTTCTTC.

The rearrangement uses TRBV28 and TRBJ2-7; D gene uncertain. Deletions cut 1 base from V and 4 bases from J, with 17 bases between. CDR3 length: 16 amino acids. Germline lookup yields CDR1 MDHEN and CDR2 SYDVKM. CDR3 sequence (DNA): TGTGCCAGCAGTTTATTCCCCCAAAATGAGATTTACGAGCAGTACTTC. Amino acid sequence: CASSLFPQNEIYEQYF.

V usage is TRBV5-1 and J usage is TRBJ2-1; D is perhaps TRBD1 (5 bases). The length of the CDR3 is 13 residues. Germline V CDR1 and CDR2: SGHRS, YFSETQ. V gave up 2 bases and J gave up 8 bases, with 11 bases separating them. The CDR3 coding sequence is TGCGCCAGCAGCTTACAGGTAACCGATGAGCAGTTCTTC. It encodes CASSLQVTDEQFF.

The chain combines TRBV2 with TRBJ2-1, with 7 nucleotides matching TRBD2. Germline trimming cut 3 bases from V and 8 bases from J; bases unmatched to any gene: 28. The germline gives CDR1 SNHLY, CDR2 FYNNEI. This CDR3 has 21 residues. The CDR3 bases are TGTGCCAGCAGTGACCTATCCCGGTGGACTAGTAGCCTCCTCGTCGGTGATGAGCAGTTCTTC. This gives the protein CASSDLSRWTSSLLVGDEQFF.